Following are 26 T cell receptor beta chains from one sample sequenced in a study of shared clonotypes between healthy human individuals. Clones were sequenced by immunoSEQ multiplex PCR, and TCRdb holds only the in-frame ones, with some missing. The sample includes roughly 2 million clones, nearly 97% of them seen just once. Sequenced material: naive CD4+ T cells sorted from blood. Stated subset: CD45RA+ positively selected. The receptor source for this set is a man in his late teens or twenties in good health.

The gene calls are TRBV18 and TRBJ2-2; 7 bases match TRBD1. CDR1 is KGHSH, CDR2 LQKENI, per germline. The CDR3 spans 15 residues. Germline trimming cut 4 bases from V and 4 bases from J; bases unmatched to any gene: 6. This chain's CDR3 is CASSLSAGGTGELFF. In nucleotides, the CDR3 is TGTGCCAGCTCACTTTCGGCAGGGGGCACCGGGGAGCTGTTTTTT.

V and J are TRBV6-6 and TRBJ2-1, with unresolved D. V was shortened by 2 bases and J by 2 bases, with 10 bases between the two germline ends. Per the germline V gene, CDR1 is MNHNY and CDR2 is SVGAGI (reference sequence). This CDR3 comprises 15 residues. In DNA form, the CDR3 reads TGTGCCAGCAGTTACGGTGGTACGACCTACAATGAGCAGTTCTTC. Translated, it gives CASSYGGTTYNEQFF.

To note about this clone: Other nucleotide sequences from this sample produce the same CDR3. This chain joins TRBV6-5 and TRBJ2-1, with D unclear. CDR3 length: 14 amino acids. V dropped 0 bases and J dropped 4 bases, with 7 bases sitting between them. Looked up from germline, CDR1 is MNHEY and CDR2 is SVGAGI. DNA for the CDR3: TGTGCCAGCAGTTACTCGACCGGTTACAATGAGCAGTTCTTC. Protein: CASSYSTGYNEQFF.

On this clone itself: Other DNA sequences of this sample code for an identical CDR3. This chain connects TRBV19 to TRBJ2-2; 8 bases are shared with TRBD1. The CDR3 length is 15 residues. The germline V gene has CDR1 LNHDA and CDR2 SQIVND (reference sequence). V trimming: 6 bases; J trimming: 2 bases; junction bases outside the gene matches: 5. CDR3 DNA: TGTGCCAGTAGCCCAGGACAGGGCAACACCGGGGAGCTGTTTTTT. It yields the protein CASSPGQGNTGELFF.

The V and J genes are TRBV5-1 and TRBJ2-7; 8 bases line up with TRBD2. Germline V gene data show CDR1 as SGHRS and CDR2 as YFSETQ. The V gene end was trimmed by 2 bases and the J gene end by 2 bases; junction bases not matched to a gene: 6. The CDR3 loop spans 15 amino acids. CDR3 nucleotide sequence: TGCGCCAGCAGCTTCGGTGCGGGGGGAACCTACGAGCAGTACTTC. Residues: CASSFGAGGTYEQYF.

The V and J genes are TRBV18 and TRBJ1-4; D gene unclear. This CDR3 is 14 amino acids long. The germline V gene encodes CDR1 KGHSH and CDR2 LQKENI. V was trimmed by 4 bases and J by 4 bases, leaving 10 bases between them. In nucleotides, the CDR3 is TGTGCCAGCTCACACGCAGCTTATAATGAAAAACTGTTTTTT. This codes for CASSHAAYNEKLFF.

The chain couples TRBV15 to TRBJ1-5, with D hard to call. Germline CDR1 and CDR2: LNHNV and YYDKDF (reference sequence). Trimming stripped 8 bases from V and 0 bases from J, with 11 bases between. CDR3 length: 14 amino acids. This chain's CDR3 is CATGAEYSNQPQHF. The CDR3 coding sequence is TGTGCCACCGGAGCGGAATATAGCAATCAGCCCCAGCATTTT.

Here the CDR3 reads CAISDGQANEQFF. The CDR3 DNA reads as TGTGCCATCAGTGATGGGCAGGCCAATGAGCAGTTCTTC. The J gene is TRBJ2-1, the V gene TRBV10-3, with D uncertain. Per germline, CDR1 ENHRY and CDR2 SYGVKD. Trimming removed 3 bases from V and 6 bases from J, with 9 bases in between. The CDR3 runs to 13 residues.

CDR3 residues: CASSLSSGGGTDTQYF. In DNA form, the CDR3 reads TGCGCCAGCAGCTTGTCTAGCGGGGGAGGCACAGATACGCAGTATTTT. The chain recombines TRBV5-1 with TRBJ2-3; 10 bases map to TRBD2. CDR3 length: 16 amino acids. V dropped 1 base and J dropped 1; count of bases not matched to a gene: 3. The germline gives CDR1 SGHRS, CDR2 YFSETQ.

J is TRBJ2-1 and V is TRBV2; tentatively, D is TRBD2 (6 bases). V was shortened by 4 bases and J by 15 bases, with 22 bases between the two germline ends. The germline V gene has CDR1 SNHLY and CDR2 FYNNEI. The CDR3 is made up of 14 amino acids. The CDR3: CASSGGRDSGGLFF. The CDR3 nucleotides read TGTGCCAGCAGTGGGGGCAGGGACTCTGGAGGGTTGTTCTTC.

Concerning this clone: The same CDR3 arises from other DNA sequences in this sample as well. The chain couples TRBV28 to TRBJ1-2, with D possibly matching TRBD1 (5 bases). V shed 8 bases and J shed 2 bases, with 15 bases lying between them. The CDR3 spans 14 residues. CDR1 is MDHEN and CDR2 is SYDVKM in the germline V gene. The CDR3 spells CASARGGLNYGYTF. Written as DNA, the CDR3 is TGTGCCAGCGCAAGGGGTGGCCTAAACTATGGCTACACCTTC.

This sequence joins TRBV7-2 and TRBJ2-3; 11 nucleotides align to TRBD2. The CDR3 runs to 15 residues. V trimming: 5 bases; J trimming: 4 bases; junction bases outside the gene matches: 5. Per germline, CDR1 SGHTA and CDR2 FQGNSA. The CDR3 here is CASSTTSGGADTQYF. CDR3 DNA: TGTGCCAGCAGCACCACTAGCGGGGGTGCAGATACGCAGTATTTT.

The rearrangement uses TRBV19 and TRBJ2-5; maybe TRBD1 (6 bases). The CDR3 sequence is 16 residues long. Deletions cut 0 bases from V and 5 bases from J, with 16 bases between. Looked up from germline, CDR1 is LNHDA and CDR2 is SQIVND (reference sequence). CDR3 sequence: CASSIEGGTGQETQYF. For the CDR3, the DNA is TGTGCCAGTAGTATAGAAGGGGGTACAGGTCAGGAGACCCAGTACTTC. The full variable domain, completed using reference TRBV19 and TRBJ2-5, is DGGITQSPKYLFRKEGQNVTLSCEQNLNHDAMYWYRQDPGQGLRLIYYSQIVNDFQKGDIAEGYSVSREKKESFPLTVTSAQKNPTAFYLCASSIEGGTGQETQYFGPGTRLLVL.

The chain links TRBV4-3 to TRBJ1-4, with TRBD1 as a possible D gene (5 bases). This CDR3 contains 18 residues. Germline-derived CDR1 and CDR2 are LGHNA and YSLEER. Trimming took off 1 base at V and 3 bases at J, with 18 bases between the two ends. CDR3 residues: CASSQVVKEGMPNEKLFF. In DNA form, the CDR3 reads TGCGCCAGCAGCCAAGTGGTAAAGGAGGGGATGCCTAATGAAAAACTGTTTTTT.

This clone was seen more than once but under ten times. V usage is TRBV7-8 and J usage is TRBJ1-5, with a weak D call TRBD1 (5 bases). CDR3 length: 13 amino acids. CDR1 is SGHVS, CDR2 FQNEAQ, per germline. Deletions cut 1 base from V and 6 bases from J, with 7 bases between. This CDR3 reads CASSLDRSQPQHF. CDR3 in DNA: TGTGCCAGCAGCTTAGACAGGAGTCAGCCCCAGCATTTT.

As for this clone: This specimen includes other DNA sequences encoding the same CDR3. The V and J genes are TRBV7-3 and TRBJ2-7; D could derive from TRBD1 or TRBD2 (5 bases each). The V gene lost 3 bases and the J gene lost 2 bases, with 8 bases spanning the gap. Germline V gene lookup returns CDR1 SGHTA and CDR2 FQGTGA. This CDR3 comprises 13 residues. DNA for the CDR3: TGTGCCAGCAGCTTGGGGGTGGCCTACGAGCAGTACTTC. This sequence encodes CASSLGVAYEQYF.

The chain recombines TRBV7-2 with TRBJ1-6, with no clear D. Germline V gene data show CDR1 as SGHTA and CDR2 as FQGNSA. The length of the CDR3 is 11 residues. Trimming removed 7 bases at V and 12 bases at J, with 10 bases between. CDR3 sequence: CASTIIGPLHF. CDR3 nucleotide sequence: TGTGCCAGCACCATCATCGGACCCCTCCACTTT.

The CDR3 sequence: CASSSIIAGESSYNEQFF. The CDR3 DNA is TGTGCCAGCAGCTCTATAATAGCGGGGGAGAGCTCCTACAATGAGCAGTTCTTC. The genes are TRBV7-2 and TRBJ2-1; TRBD2 agrees at 9 bases. This CDR3 spans 18 amino acids. Germline V lookup: CDR1 SGHTA, CDR2 FQGNSA. V shed 4 bases, J shed 0 bases, and the junction held 10 bases outside the gene matches.

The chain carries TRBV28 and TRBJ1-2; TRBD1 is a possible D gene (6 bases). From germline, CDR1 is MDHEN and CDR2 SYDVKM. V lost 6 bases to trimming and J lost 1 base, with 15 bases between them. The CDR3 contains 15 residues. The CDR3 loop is CASRANRDNNYGYTF. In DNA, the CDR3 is TGTGCCAGCAGAGCAAACCGGGACAATAACTATGGCTACACCTTC.

CDR3 sequence: CASTYREEGNEQFF. The CDR3 nucleotides read TGTGCCAGCACTTACAGGGAGGAGGGGAATGAGCAGTTCTTC. The chain combines TRBV2 with TRBJ2-1; D possibly uses TRBD1 or TRBD2 (6 bases each). CDR3 size: 14 residues. Germline V gene sequence: CDR1 SNHLY, CDR2 FYNNEI. Trimming shortened V by 7 bases and J by 7 bases, and 17 bases separated the two germline ends.

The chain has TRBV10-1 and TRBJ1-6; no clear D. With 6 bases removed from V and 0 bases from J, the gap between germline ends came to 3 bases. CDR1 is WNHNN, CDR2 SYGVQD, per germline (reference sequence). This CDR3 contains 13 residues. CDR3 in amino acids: CASRSSYNSPLHF. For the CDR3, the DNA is TGCGCCAGCAGGAGCTCCTATAATTCACCCCTCCACTTT.

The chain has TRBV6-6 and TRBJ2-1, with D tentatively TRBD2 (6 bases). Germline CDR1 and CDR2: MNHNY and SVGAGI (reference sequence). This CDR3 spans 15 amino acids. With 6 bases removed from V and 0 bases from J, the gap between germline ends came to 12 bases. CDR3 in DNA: TGTGCCAGCAGCTACGACGGGAGCTCCTACAATGAGCAGTTCTTC. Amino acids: CASSYDGSSYNEQFF.

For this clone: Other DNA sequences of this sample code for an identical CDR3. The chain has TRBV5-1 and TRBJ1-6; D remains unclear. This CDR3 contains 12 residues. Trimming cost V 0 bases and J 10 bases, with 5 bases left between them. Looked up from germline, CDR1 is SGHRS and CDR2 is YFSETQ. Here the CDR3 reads CASSLVGSPLHF. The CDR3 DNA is TGCGCCAGCAGCTTGGTCGGGTCACCCCTCCACTTT. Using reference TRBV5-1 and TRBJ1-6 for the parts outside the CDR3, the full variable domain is KAGVTQTPRYLIKTRGQQVTLSCSPISGHRSVSWYQQTPGQGLQFLFEYFSETQRNKGNFPGRFSGRQFSNSRSEMNVSTLELGDSALYLCASSLVGSPLHFGNGTRLTVT.

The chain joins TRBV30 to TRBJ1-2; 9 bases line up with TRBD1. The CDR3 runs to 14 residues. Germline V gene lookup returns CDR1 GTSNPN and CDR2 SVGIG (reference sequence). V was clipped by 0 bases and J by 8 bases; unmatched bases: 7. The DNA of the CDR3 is TGTGCCTGGAGTGTAACAGGGGGCGCATCAGGCTACACCTTC. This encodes CAWSVTGGASGYTF.

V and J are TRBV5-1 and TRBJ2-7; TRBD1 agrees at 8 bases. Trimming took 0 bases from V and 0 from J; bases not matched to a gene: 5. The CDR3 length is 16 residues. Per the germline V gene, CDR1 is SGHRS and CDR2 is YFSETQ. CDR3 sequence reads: CASSLGWDRSSYEQYF. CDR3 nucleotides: TGCGCCAGCAGCTTGGGATGGGACAGGTCCTCCTACGAGCAGTACTTC.

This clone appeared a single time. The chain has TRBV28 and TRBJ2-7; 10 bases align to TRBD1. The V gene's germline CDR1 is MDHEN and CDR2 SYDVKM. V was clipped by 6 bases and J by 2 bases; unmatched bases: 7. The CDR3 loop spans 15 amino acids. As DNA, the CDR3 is TGTGCCAGCAGAGACCCAGGGACAGGGGCCTACGAGCAGTACTTC. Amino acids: CASRDPGTGAYEQYF. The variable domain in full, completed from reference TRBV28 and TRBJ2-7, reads DVKVTQSSRYLVKRTGEKVFLECVQDMDHENMFWYRQDPGLGLRLIYFSYDVKMKEKGDIPEGYSVSREKKERFSLILESASTNQTSMYLCASRDPGTGAYEQYFGPGTRLTVT.